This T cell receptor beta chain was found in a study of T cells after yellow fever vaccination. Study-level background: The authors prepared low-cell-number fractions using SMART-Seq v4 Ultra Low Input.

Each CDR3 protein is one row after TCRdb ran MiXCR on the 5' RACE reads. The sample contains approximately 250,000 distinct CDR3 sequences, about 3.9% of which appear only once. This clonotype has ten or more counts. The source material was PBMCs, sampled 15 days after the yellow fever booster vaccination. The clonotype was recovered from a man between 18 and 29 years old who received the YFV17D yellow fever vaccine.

The DNA of the CDR3 is TGTGCCAGCAGCTTAGGGGTTGAGCAGTTCTTC. Translation: CASSLGVEQFF. The chain is built from TRBV11-3 and TRBJ2-1; D is unresolved. V dropped 1 base and J dropped 9 bases, with 4 bases sitting between them. CDR3 length: 11 amino acids. Germline V gene lookup returns CDR1 SGHNT and CDR2 YENEEA.